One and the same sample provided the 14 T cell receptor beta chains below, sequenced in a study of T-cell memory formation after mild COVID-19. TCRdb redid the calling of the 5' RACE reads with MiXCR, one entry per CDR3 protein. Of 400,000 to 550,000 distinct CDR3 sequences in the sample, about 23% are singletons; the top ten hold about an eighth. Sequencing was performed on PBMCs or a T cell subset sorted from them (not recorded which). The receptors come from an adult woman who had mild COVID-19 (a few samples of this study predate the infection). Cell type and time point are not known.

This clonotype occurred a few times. DNA of the CDR3: TGTGCTAGTGGTTTGGTCATGGGGGGGCTTTGGAACACTGAAGCTTTCTTT. Amino acids: CASGLVMGGLWNTEAFF. This chain uses TRBV12-5 with TRBJ1-1, with D tentatively TRBD1 (6 bases). Trimming left V 0 bases short and J 1 base short, with 15 bases between. Germline CDR1 LGHNT, CDR2 FRNRAP. The CDR3 sequence is 17 residues long.

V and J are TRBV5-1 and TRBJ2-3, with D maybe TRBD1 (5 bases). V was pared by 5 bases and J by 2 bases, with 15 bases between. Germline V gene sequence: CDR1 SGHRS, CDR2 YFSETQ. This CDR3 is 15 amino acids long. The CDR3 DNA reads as TGCGCCAGCAGGAAGGGGTCCCCATCCACAGATACGCAGTATTTT. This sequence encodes CASRKGSPSTDTQYF. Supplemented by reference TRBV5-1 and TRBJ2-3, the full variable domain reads KAGVTQTPRYLIKTRGQQVTLSCSPISGHRSVSWYQQTPGQGLQFLFEYFSETQRNKGNFPGRFSGRQFSNSRSEMNVSTLELGDSALYLCASRKGSPSTDTQYFGPGTRLTVL.

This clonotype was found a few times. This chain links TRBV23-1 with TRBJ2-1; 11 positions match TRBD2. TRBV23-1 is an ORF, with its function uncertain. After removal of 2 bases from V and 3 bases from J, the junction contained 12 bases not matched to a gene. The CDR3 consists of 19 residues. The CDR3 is CASSQRTSGLFRRYNEQFF. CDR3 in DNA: TGCGCCAGCAGTCAAAGGACTAGCGGGCTATTCAGGCGCTACAATGAGCAGTTCTTC.

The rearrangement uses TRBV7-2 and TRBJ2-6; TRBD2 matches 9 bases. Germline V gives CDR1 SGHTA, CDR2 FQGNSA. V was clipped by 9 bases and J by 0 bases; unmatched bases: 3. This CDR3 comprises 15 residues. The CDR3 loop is CASSGSFSGANVLTF. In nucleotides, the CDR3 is TGTGCCAGTAGCGGGAGTTTCTCTGGGGCCAACGTCCTGACTTTC. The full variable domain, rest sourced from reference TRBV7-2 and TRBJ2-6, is GAGVSQSPSNKVTEKGKDVELRCDPISGHTALYWYRQSLGQGLEFLIYFQGNSAPDKSGLPSDRFSAERTGGSVSTLTIQRTQQEDSAVYLCASSGSFSGANVLTFGAGSRLTVL.

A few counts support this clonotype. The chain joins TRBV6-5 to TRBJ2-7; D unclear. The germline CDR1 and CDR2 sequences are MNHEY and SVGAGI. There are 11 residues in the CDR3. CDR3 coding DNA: TGTGCGGTAGGGCGAAACTACGAGCAGTACTTC. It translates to CAVGRNYEQYF.

This chain's CDR3 is CASRDRGTYEQYF. The DNA of the CDR3 is TGTGCCAGCAGGGACAGGGGAACCTACGAGCAGTACTTC. The chain couples TRBV7-9 to TRBJ2-7; 9 positions match TRBD1. CDR1 is SEHNR and CDR2 is FQNEAQ in the germline V gene (reference sequence). The CDR3 is 13 residues long. The J segment lost 2 bases and the V segment lost 6 bases, leaving 2 bases of the junction unmatched.

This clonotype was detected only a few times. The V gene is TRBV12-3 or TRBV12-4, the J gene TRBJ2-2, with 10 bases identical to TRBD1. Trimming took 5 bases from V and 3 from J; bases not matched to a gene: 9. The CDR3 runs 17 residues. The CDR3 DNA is TGTGCCAGCAGTCCCGACAGGGGGCAGTCGTACACCGGGGAGCTGTTTTTT. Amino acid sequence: CASSPDRGQSYTGELFF.

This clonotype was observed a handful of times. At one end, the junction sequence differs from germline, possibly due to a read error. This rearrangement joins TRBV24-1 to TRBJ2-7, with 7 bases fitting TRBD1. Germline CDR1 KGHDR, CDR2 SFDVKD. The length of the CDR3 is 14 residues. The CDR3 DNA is TGTGCCACCAGTGATTCCGGGACAGCCTTTTATCCTCCCTTC. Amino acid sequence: CATSDSGTAFYPPF.

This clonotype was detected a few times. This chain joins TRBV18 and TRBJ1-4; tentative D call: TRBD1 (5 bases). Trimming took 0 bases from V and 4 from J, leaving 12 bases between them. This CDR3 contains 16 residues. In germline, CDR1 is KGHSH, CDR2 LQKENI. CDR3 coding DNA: TGTGCCAGCTCACCACCTGGGCCAGGACATAATGAAAAACTGTTTTTT. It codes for CASSPPGPGHNEKLFF.

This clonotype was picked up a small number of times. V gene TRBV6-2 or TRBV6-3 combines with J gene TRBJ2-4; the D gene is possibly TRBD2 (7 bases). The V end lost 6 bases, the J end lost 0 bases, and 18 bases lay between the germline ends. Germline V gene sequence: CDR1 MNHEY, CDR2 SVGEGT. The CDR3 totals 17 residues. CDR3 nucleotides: TGTGCCAGCAGGTCATACAGGGAGGGATTAGCCAAAAACATTCAGTACTTC. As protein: CASRSYREGLAKNIQYF.

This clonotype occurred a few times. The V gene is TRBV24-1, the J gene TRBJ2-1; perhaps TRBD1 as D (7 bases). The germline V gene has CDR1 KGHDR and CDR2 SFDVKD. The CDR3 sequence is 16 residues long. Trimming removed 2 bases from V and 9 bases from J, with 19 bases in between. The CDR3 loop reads CATSDSRQGGRGEQFF. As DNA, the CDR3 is TGTGCCACCAGTGATTCGCGCCAGGGGGGAAGGGGTGAGCAGTTCTTC.

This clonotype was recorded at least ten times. CDR3 amino acids: CASSLGSPETQYF. The CDR3 nucleotides read TGTGCCAGCAGCTTAGGATCCCCAGAGACCCAGTACTTC. The chain links TRBV7-2 to TRBJ2-5; unclear D gene. V was shortened by 1 base and J by 4 bases, with 7 bases between the two germline ends. CDR1 and CDR2 (germline): SGHTA, FQGNSA. The CDR3 is 13 amino acids.

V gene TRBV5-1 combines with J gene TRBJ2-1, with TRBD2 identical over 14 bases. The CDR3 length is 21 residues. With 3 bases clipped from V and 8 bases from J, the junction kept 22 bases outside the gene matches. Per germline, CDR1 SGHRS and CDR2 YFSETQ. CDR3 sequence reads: CASSSHKPKPGLAGVVDEQFF. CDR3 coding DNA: TGCGCCAGCAGCTCCCACAAACCTAAACCGGGACTAGCGGGAGTAGTGGATGAGCAGTTCTTC.

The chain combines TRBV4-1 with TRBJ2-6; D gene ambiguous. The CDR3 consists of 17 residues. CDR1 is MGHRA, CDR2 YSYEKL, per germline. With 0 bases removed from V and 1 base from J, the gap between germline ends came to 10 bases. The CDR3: CASSQDSFQSGANVLTF. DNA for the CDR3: TGCGCCAGCAGCCAAGATTCGTTCCAGTCTGGGGCCAACGTCCTGACTTTC.